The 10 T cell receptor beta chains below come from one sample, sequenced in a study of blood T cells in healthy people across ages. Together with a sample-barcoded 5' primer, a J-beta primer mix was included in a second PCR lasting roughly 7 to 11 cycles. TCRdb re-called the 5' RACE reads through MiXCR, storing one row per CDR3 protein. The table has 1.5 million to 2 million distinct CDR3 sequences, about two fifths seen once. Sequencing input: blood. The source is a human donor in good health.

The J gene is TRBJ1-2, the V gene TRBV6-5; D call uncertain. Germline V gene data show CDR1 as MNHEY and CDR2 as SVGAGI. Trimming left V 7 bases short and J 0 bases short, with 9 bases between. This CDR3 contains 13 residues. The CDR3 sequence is CASKRASNYGYTF. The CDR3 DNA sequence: TGTGCCAGCAAGAGGGCTTCTAACTATGGCTACACCTTC.

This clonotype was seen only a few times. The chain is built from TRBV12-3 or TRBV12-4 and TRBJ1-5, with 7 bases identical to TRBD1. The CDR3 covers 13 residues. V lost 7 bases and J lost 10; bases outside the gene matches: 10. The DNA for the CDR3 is TGTGCCAGCACTTACGGACAGGCGCAACCCCAGCATTTT. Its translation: CASTYGQAQPQHF.

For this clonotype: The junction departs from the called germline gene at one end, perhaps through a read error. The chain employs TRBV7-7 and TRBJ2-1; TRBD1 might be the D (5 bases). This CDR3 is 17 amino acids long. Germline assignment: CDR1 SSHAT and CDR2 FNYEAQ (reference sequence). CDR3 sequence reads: CASSLSVGAHSHNEQFF. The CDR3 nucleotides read TGTGCTAGCAGCTTATCCGTTGGGGCCCATAGCCACAATGAGCAGTTCTTC.

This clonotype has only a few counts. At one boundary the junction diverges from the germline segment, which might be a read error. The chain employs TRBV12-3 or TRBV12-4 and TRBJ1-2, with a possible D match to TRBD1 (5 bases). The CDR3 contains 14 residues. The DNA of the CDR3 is TGTGCCAGCAGTCTACAGGCGGGTAGGGATGGCCACACCTTC. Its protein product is CASSLQAGRDGHTF.

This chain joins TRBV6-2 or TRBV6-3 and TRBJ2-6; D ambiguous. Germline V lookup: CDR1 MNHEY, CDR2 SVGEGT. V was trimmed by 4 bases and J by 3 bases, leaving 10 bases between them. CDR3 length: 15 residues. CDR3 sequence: CASSFRALGANVLTF. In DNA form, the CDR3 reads TGTGCCAGCAGTTTCCGGGCGCTTGGGGCCAACGTCCTGACTTTC.

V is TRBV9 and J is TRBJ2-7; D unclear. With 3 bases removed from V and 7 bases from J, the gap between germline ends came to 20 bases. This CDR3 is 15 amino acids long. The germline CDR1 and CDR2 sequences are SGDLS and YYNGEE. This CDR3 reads CASSAGGAPQREQYF. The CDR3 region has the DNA TGTGCCAGCAGCGCCGGCGGTGCTCCGCAGAGGGAGCAGTACTTC.

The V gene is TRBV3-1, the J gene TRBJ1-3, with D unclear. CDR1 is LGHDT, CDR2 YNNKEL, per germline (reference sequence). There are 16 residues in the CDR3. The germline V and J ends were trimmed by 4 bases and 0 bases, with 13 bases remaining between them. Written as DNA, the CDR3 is TGTGCCAGCAGCCTCCGGACTCCCACCTCTGGAAACACCATATATTTT. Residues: CASSLRTPTSGNTIYF.

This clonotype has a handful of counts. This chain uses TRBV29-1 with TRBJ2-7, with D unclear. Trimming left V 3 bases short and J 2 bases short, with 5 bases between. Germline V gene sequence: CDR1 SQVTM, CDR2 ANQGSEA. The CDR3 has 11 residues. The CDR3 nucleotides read TGCAGCGTTGATGCCCCCTACGAGCAGTACTTC. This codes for CSVDAPYEQYF.

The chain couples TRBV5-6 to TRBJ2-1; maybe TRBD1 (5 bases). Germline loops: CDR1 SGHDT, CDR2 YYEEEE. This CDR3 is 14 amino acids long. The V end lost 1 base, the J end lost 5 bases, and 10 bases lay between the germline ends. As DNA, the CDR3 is TGTGCCAGCAGCTTGTGGTCCAGGGACAATGAGCAGTTCTTC. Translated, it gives CASSLWSRDNEQFF.

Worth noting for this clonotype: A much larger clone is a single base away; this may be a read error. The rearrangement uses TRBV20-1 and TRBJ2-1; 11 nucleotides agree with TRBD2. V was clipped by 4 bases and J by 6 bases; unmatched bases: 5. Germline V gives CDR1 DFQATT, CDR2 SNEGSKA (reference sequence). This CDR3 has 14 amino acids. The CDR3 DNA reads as TGCAGTGCTACGACTAGCGGGGCCTTCAATGAGCAGTTCTTC. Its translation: CSATTSGAFNEQFF.